One TCR beta chain is described in this entry. The antigen is undetermined. The isolated RNA, all of it, was reverse transcribed, so expressed TCRB transcripts were what got sequenced. Clones were sequenced by immunoSEQ multiplex PCR, and TCRdb holds only the in-frame ones, with some missing. This sample has hundreds of thousands of clones; around 16% occur once, and the top ten carry about 0.093%. This record comes from a study of beta chain features in type 1 diabetes. The trim removed 2 bases at V and 3 bases at J, leaving 5 bases unmatched. CDR1 is MGHRA and CDR2 is YSYEKL in the germline V gene. The CDR3 has 15 residues. CD45RO/CCR7/CD25/CD127/CD95/CD27 separated CD4+ naive, central memory, regulatory and stem cell-like memory cells by sorting. Findings and limits, study-wide: Shorter templates may be favored by PCR, equally so in patients and controls. VDJ junctions from type 1 diabetes patients carried fewer insertions and larger deletions. Any HLA type influence on TCRB rearrangement was left unresolved here.

The gene calls are TRBV4-1 and TRBJ2-7; TRBD1 matches 9 bases. The sequenced sample was naive CD4+ T cells from blood. The source is a man aged 18 to 29 in good health. The CDR3 protein is CASSQPKTGGYEQYF. For the CDR3, the DNA is TGCGCCAGCAGCCAACCAAAGACAGGGGGCTACGAGCAGTACTTC.